Following are 19 T cell receptor beta chains from one sample sequenced in a study of cytomegalovirus exposure and HLA in healthy donors. Researchers ran the PCR with 60 Vbeta and 13 Jbeta primers. The table came from immunoSEQ multiplex PCR; TCRdb's copy has only in-frame clones and leaves some out. The data contain around 160,000 clones, 65% to 85% of them singletons. The sequencing input was PBMCs. These receptors all come from a woman between 40 and 55 years old in good health and CMV-seropositive.

The V and J genes are TRBV2 and TRBJ1-3; the D gene is possibly TRBD1 (5 bases). The germline V gene encodes CDR1 SNHLY and CDR2 FYNNEI. V lost 5 bases and J lost 1, with 9 bases in between. This CDR3 comprises 14 residues. CDR3: CASSPRVSGNTIYF. Written as DNA, the CDR3 is TGTGCCAGCAGTCCCAGGGTGTCTGGAAACACCATATATTTT.

The chain couples TRBV6-1 to TRBJ2-1; 7 bases are shared with TRBD2. CDR1 and CDR2 from the germline V gene are MNHNS and SASEGT. V shed 6 bases and J 6 bases; nucleotides not matched to a gene: 11. The CDR3 runs to 15 residues. The CDR3 loop reads CASSPKRLASNEQFF. The CDR3 region has the DNA TGTGCCAGCAGCCCAAAGCGACTAGCCAGCAATGAGCAGTTCTTC.

This clone was detected only once. This sequence joins TRBV10-3 and TRBJ1-3, with TRBD1 identical over 8 bases. This CDR3 comprises 15 residues. Germline V lookup: CDR1 ENHRY, CDR2 SYGVKD. J lost 6 bases, V lost 3 bases, and 7 bases had no gene match. CDR3 DNA sequence: TGTGCCATCAGTGAACTAGGACAGGGCGAAAACACCATATATTTT. This encodes CAISELGQGENTIYF.

The CDR3 sequence is CASSGDFPGNTIYF. The DNA for the CDR3 is TGTGCCAGCAGCGGGGACTTCCCTGGAAACACCATATATTTT. V usage is TRBV2 and J usage is TRBJ1-3, with D maybe TRBD1 (5 bases). The CDR3 contains 14 residues. Germline V gene data show CDR1 as SNHLY and CDR2 as FYNNEI. Trimming shortened V by 6 bases and J by 2 bases, and 11 bases separated the two germline ends.

This clone was seen more than once but under ten times. The V gene is TRBV2, the J gene TRBJ2-2, with 7 bases matching TRBD2. Per the germline V gene, CDR1 is SNHLY and CDR2 is FYNNEI. The junction had 9 bases not matched to a gene; V was cut back by 7 bases and J by 4 bases. The CDR3 covers 15 residues. The CDR3 nucleotides are TGTGCCAGCACGACGCAGCGGGGTATCACCGGGGAGCTGTTTTTT. Translating gives CASTTQRGITGELFF.

This chain connects TRBV5-5 to TRBJ1-1; 7 bases are shared with TRBD1. The CDR3 contains 16 residues. The J segment lost 1 base and the V segment lost 4 bases, leaving 10 bases of the junction unmatched. Germline V gives CDR1 SGHKS, CDR2 YYEKEE (reference sequence). The CDR3, as DNA: TGTGCCAGCAGCCCCTTCAGGGGGACAGCGAACACTGAAGCTTTCTTT. Residues: CASSPFRGTANTEAFF.

The chain uses TRBV30 and TRBJ2-1; D is perhaps TRBD2 (6 bases). Germline CDR1 reads GTSNPN; CDR2 reads SVGIG (reference sequence). CDR3 length: 15 amino acids. Trimming removed 3 bases from V and 3 bases from J, with 15 bases in between. The DNA of the CDR3 is TGTGCCTGGAGGAAAATAGCGGCGAACTACAATGAGCAGTTCTTC. Translation: CAWRKIAANYNEQFF.

J is TRBJ2-1 and V is TRBV19, with TRBD1 matching 12 bases. The CDR3 length is 17 residues. CDR1 and CDR2 from the germline V gene are LNHDA and SQIVND (reference sequence). V shed 4 bases, J shed 7 bases, and the junction held 11 bases outside the gene matches. CDR3 nucleotides: TGTGCCAGTAGTAGGGGGAACCGGGACAGGGGGCGAAATGAGCAGTTCTTC. Its translation: CASSRGNRDRGRNEQFF.

The rearrangement joins TRBV6-5 to TRBJ1-2, with D unclear. Per germline, CDR1 MNHEY and CDR2 SVGAGI. The CDR3 is 12 residues long. Between the trimmed V and J ends, which lost 2 bases and 9 bases, there was a span of 10 bases. The CDR3 protein is CASSYAQVSYTF. The CDR3 coding sequence is TGTGCCAGCAGTTACGCCCAGGTCAGCTACACCTTC.

Worth noting for this clone: The junction and the germline gene differ at one end; a read error may be behind it. This chain joins TRBV9 and TRBJ2-7; possibly TRBD1 for D (6 bases). Germline CDR1 is SGDLS and CDR2 is YYNGEE. The CDR3 totals 14 residues. CDR3 sequence (DNA): TGTGCCAACAGCGTCGCAGGGGACTCCTACGAGCAGTACTTC. As protein: CANSVAGDSYEQYF.

The V call is TRBV6-1, the J call TRBJ1-2, with no clear D. Per germline, CDR1 MNHNS and CDR2 SASEGT. V was clipped by 7 bases and J by 7 bases, with 13 bases between them. This CDR3 has 12 amino acids. The CDR3 is CASKVGLGGYTF. In DNA form, the CDR3 reads TGTGCCAGCAAGGTCGGGTTGGGTGGCTACACCTTC.

This chain joins TRBV9 and TRBJ2-2; 13 bases are a match to TRBD2. Germline values: CDR1 SGDLS, CDR2 YYNGEE. After removal of 5 bases from V and 4 bases from J, the junction contained 8 bases not matched to a gene. This CDR3 contains 17 residues. The CDR3 reads CASRRTSGGTGTGELFF. CDR3 nucleotide sequence: TGTGCCAGCAGAAGGACTAGCGGGGGAACGGGCACCGGGGAGCTGTTTTTT.

The chain uses TRBV18 and TRBJ1-5; possible D gene TRBD1, 6 bases. Germline loops: CDR1 KGHSH, CDR2 LQKENI. The CDR3 extends over 17 amino acids. Trimming pared 1 base from V and 7 bases from J, leaving 20 bases between. The CDR3 DNA follows: TGTGCCAGCTCACCACTTCGCACGGGGGGCGCAAACCAGCCCCAGCATTTT. Translating it yields CASSPLRTGGANQPQHF. Drawing the rest from reference TRBV18 and TRBJ1-5, the complete variable domain is NAGVMQNPRHLVRRRGQEARLRCSPMKGHSHVYWYRQLPEEGLKFMVYLQKENIIDESGMPKERFSAEFPKEGPSILRIQQVVRGDSAAYFCASSPLRTGGANQPQHFGDGTRLSIL.

This clone showed up just a few times. This chain uses TRBV6-5 with TRBJ1-1, with D tentatively TRBD1 (5 bases). This CDR3 has 12 amino acids. The germline V gene has CDR1 MNHEY and CDR2 SVGAGI. Trimming left V 4 bases short and J 6 bases short, with 9 bases between. The CDR3: CASSSGTPEAFF. As DNA, the CDR3 is TGTGCCAGCAGTTCCGGGACTCCTGAAGCTTTCTTT.

The V gene is TRBV5-4, the J gene TRBJ1-1, with D possibly being TRBD1 (5 bases). Germline CDR1 and CDR2: SGHNT and YYREEE (reference sequence). V was shortened by 4 bases and J by 1 base, with 8 bases between the two germline ends. This CDR3 region has 13 residues. This CDR3 reads CASSRGGNTEAFF. The CDR3 nucleotides are TGTGCCAGCAGCCGCGGGGGGAACACTGAAGCTTTCTTT.

The chain carries TRBV19 and TRBJ2-5; 7 nucleotides agree with TRBD1. Per germline, CDR1 LNHDA and CDR2 SQIVND (reference sequence). After removal of 3 bases from V and 2 bases from J, the junction contained 6 bases not matched to a gene. The CDR3 extends over 15 amino acids. DNA of the CDR3: TGTGCCAGTAGTATTTTAGGGGGCGATCAAGAGACCCAGTACTTC. It yields the protein CASSILGGDQETQYF.

CDR3 region: CASSAGTGGTGELFF. The CDR3 DNA reads TGTGCCAGCAGCGCAGGGACAGGCGGCACCGGGGAGCTGTTTTTT. The chain carries TRBV7-9 and TRBJ2-2; TRBD1 aligns across 8 bases. The trim removed 5 bases at V and 4 bases at J, leaving 6 bases unmatched. Looked up from germline, CDR1 is SEHNR and CDR2 is FQNEAQ (reference sequence). The length of the CDR3 is 15 residues.

CDR3 nucleotides: TGTGCCAGCAGCTTGGGAGCGGGGGGGCTGGCAGATACGCAGTATTTT. Amino acid sequence: CASSLGAGGLADTQYF. The V and J genes are TRBV5-4 and TRBJ2-3, with 10 positions matching TRBD2. The CDR3 sequence is 16 residues long. Trimming cost V 0 bases and J 4 bases; bases outside gene matches: 5. Germline V gene data show CDR1 as SGHNT and CDR2 as YYREEE (reference sequence). The complete variable domain, with remaining parts taken from reference TRBV5-4 and TRBJ2-3, reads ETGVTQSPTHLIKTRGQQVTLRCSSQSGHNTVSWYQQALGQGPQFIFQYYREEENGRGNFPPRFSGLQFPNYSSELNVNALELDDSALYLCASSLGAGGLADTQYFGPGTRLTVL.

The chain employs TRBV2 and TRBJ2-2; TRBD1 agrees at 7 bases. The CDR3 totals 14 residues. Germline-derived CDR1 and CDR2 are SNHLY and FYNNEI. V was pared by 8 bases and J by 4 bases, with 7 bases of the junction left unmatched. CDR3 DNA: TGTGCCAGCCAAAGGGACAGTCCCACCGGGGAGCTGTTTTTT. This encodes CASQRDSPTGELFF.